The 3 T cell receptor beta chains listed next were all sequenced from one sample in a study of blood T cell repertoires in COVID-19. Some clones are missing from TCRdb's copy, which holds only in-frame ones; the method was immunoSEQ multiplex PCR. The sample records fewer than 200,000 clones, roughly 87% being singletons. Sample: peripheral blood. These receptors came from a man in his late teens or twenties who had recovered from COVID-19.

This sequence joins TRBV19 and TRBJ2-1; 9 bases map to TRBD1. J lost 6 bases, V lost 3 bases, and 12 bases had no gene match. The V gene's germline CDR1 is LNHDA and CDR2 SQIVND (reference sequence). This CDR3 has 17 residues. CDR3 protein: CASSMGGTGIGANEQFF. The CDR3 DNA sequence: TGTGCCAGTAGTATGGGTGGGACAGGGATCGGTGCCAATGAGCAGTTCTTC.

V usage is TRBV13 and J usage is TRBJ2-3, with 12 bases fitting TRBD2. CDR1 and CDR2 (germline): PRHDT, FYEKMQ (reference sequence). The CDR3 spans 15 residues. With 2 bases clipped from V and 5 bases from J, the junction kept 2 bases outside the gene matches. The CDR3 region is CASSLRLAGVDTQYF. CDR3 sequence (DNA): TGTGCCAGCAGCTTAAGACTAGCGGGAGTAGATACGCAGTATTTT.

This clone was found once. The chain couples TRBV12-3 or TRBV12-4 to TRBJ2-2; TRBD2 is a possible D gene (5 bases). This CDR3 has 12 residues. Trimming cost V 3 bases and J 6 bases, with 5 bases left between them. The CDR3 DNA is TGTGCCAGCAGTTTGGACTCCGGGGAGCTGTTTTTT. As protein: CASSLDSGELFF.